The rows below give T cell receptor beta chains drawn from one sample of a study of neurological immune-mediated disorders. TCRdb passed the 5' RACE reads through MiXCR, listing each CDR3 protein once. The repertoire includes tens of thousands of distinct CDR3 sequences, around 2.5% of them detected once, and nearly 2.5% sits in the top ten. Sample: PBMCs. These receptors all come from a middle-aged man with multiple sclerosis. Both conserved end residues are part of each CDR3. Each record gives: CDR3 length, V gene, D gene, CDR3 protein. D genes are given only for firm matches.

15 TRBV5-1 TRBD2 CASSLGLAGAAEQYF
15 TRBV12-3/TRBV12-4 TRBD1 CASSLVRGLHQPQHF
15 TRBV5-1 - CASSLANQVTDTQYF
13 TRBV7-2 - CASSFESAGAQYF
14 TRBV9 TRBD2 CASSVAGGAWTQYF
13 TRBV7-2 - CASSFAGQGEQYF
11 TRBV6-4 - CASSEGDTQYF
16 TRBV3-1 - CASSHGGRGNTGELFF
16 TRBV7-9 - CASSSSKSTENTEAFF
13 TRBV11-2 - CASSLLSWTPLHF
12 TRBV7-2 - CASSFSAREQYF
14 TRBV20-1 - CSARDQTDSNEQFF
13 TRBV16 - CANSQSTVSEQYF
14 TRBV27 - CASSLVTGRGGYTF
14 TRBV12-3/TRBV12-4 TRBD2 CASSYGTSKDTQYF
13 TRBV12-3/TRBV12-4 - CASSFSVNTEAFF
15 TRBV5-1 - CASSLGWDVNQPQHF
12 TRBV20-1 - CSGGAANYGYTF
16 TRBV7-8 TRBD2 CASSSPGTSYTGELFF
14 TRBV20-1 - CSAPYSSQGDTQYF
13 TRBV20-1 TRBD1 CSARIAGGAEQFF
15 TRBV4-1 - CASSQILSDRNTIYF
15 TRBV3-1 - CASSQGTVLNYGYTF
11 TRBV20-1 - CSARGRTKQFF
11 TRBV7-2 - CASSPVGQQFF
16 TRBV20-1 - CSASPLAGGLPTEAFF
15 TRBV12-3/TRBV12-4 - CASSFKSAVNYGYTF
11 TRBV20-1 - CSAGIVNEQFF
14 TRBV12-5 - CASGLEAELSEAFF
16 TRBV7-2 TRBD2 CASSSRGLAGSNEQFF
17 TRBV29-1 - CSVEDLVARQTWTEAFF
13 TRBV12-3/TRBV12-4 - CASSPRLIAEAFF
14 TRBV4-2 - CASSQEWGGQPQNF
14 TRBV7-2 - CASSLSWGGTEAFF
15 TRBV11-3 TRBD1 CASSKNRGRVNEQFF